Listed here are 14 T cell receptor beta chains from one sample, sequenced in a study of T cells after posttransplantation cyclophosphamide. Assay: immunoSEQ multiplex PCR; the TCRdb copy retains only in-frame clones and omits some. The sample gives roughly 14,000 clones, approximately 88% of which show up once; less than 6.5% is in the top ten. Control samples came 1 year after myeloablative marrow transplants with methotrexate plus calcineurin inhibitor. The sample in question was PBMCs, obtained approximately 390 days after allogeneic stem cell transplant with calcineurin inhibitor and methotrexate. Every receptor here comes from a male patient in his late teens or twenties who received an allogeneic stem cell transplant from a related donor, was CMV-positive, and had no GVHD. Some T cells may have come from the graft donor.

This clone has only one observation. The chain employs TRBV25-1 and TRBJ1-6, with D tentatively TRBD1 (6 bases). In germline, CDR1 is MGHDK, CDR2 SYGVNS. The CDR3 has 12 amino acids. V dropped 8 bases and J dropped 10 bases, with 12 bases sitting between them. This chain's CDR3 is CASRLGASPLHF. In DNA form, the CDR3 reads TGTGCCAGCCGGTTGGGGGCATCACCCCTCCACTTT.

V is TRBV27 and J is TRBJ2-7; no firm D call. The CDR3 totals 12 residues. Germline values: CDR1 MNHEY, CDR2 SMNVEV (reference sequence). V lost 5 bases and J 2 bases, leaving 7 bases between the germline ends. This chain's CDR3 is CASSRRPYEQYF. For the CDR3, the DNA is TGTGCCAGCAGTCGCAGGCCCTACGAGCAGTACTTC.

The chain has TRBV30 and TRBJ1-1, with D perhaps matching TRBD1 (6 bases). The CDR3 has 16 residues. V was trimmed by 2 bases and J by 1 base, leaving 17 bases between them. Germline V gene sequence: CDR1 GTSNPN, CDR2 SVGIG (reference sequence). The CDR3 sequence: CAWSYWGGARNTEAFF. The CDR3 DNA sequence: TGTGCCTGGAGTTATTGGGGGGGCGCGCGGAACACTGAAGCTTTCTTT.

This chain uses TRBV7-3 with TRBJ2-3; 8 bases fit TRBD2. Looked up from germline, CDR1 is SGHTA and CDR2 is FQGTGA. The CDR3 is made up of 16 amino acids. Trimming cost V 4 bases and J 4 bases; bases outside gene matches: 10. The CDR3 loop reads CASSSSGWPGADTQYF. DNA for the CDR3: TGTGCCAGCAGCTCTAGCGGGTGGCCTGGGGCAGATACGCAGTATTTT.

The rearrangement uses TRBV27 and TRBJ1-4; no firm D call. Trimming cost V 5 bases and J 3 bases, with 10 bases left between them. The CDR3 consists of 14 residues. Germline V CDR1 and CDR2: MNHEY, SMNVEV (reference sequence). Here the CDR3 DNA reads TGTGCCAGCAGTGGACTGGGATCTAATGAAAAACTGTTTTTT. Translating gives CASSGLGSNEKLFF.

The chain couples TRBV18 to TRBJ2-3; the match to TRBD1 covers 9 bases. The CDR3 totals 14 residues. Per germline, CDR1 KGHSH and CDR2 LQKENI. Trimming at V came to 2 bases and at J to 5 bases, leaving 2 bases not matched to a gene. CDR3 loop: CASSPRQGEDTQYF. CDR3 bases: TGTGCCAGCTCACCAAGACAGGGGGAAGATACGCAGTATTTT. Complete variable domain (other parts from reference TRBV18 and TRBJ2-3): NAGVMQNPRHLVRRRGQEARLRCSPMKGHSHVYWYRQLPEEGLKFMVYLQKENIIDESGMPKERFSAEFPKEGPSILRIQQVVRGDSAAYFCASSPRQGEDTQYFGPGTRLTVL.

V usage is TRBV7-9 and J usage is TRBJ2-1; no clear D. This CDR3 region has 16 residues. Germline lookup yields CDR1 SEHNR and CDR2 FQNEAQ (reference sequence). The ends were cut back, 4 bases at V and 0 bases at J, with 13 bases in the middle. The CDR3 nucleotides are TGTGCCAGCAGCTCCCCTACTCAAAGCTCCTACAATGAGCAGTTCTTC. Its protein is CASSSPTQSSYNEQFF.

This CDR3 reads CASSYGRGGLPTEAFF. For the CDR3, the DNA is TGTGCCAGCAGTTACGGGAGAGGGGGCCTTCCTACTGAAGCTTTCTTT. This chain uses TRBV6-5 with TRBJ1-1; 7 nucleotides line up with TRBD1. Germline V gene sequence: CDR1 MNHEY, CDR2 SVGAGI. Unmatched junction bases numbered 11, after V lost 2 bases and J lost 5 bases. The CDR3 is made up of 16 amino acids.

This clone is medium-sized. CDR3: CASSRTSGRLGDTQYF. As DNA, the CDR3 is TGTGCCAGCAGCCGGACTAGCGGGAGACTTGGAGATACGCAGTATTTT. This chain connects TRBV5-5 to TRBJ2-3; TRBD2 aligns across 13 bases. The CDR3 spans 16 residues. V trimming: 4 bases; J trimming: 5 bases; junction bases outside the gene matches: 7. The germline CDR1 and CDR2 sequences are SGHKS and YYEKEE (reference sequence).

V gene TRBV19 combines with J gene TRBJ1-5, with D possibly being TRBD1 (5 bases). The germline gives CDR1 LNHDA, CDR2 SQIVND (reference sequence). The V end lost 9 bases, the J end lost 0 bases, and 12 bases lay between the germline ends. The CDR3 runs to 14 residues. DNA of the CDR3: TGTGCCAGCCAACAGGTAAATAGCAATCAGCCCCAGCATTTT. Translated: CASQQVNSNQPQHF.

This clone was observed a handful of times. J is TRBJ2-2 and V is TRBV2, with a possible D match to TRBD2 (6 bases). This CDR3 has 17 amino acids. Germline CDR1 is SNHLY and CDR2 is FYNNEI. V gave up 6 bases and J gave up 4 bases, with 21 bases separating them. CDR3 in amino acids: CASRESLAAFPTGELFF. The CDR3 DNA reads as TGTGCCAGCAGAGAATCCTTAGCGGCTTTTCCCACCGGGGAGCTGTTTTTT.

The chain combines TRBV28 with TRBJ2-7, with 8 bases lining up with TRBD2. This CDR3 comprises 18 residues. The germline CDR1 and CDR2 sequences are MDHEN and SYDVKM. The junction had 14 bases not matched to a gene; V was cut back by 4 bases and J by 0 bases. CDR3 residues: CASSWYFSGIQSSYEQYF. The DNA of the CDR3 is TGTGCCAGCAGTTGGTACTTTAGCGGGATTCAAAGCTCCTACGAGCAGTACTTC.

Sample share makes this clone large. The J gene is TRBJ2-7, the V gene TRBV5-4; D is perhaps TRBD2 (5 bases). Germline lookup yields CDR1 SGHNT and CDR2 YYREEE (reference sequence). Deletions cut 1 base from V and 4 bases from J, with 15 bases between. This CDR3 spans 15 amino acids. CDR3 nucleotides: TGTGCCAGCAGCTTGATCCCGGGGTCTTTTTACGAGCAGTACTTC. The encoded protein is CASSLIPGSFYEQYF.

Here the CDR3 DNA reads TGTGCCAGCAGCGAGGGACAGAGTACCTACAATGAGCAGTTCTTC. Its protein is CASSEGQSTYNEQFF. The chain has TRBV5-6 and TRBJ2-1; 7 bases are a match to TRBD1. V lost 4 bases to trimming and J lost 2 bases; unmatched junction nucleotides: 6. This CDR3 region has 15 residues. CDR1 SGHDT and CDR2 YYEEEE come from the germline V gene.